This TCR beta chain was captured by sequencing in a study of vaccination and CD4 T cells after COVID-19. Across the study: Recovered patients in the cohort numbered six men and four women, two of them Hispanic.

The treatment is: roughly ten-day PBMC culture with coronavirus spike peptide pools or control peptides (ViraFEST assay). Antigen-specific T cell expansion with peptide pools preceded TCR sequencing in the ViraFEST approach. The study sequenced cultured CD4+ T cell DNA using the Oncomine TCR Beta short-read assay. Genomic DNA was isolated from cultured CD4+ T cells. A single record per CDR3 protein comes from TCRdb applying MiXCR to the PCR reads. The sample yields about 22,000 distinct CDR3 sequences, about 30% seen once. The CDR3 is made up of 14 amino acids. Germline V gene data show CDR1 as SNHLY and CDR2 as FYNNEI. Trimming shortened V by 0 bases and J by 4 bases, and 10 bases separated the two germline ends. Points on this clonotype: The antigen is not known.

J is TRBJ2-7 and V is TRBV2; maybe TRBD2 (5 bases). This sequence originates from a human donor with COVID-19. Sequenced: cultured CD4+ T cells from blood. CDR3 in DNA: TGTGCCAGCAGTGAAGCGATTCGCGGGTACGAGCAGTACTTC. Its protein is CASSEAIRGYEQYF. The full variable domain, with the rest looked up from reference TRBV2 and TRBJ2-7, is EPEVTQTPSHQVTQMGQEVILRCVPISNHLYFYWYRQILGQKVEFLVSFYNNEISEKSEIFDDQFSVERPDGSNFTLKIRSTKLEDSAMYFCASSEAIRGYEQYFGPGTRLTVT.